The clone carrying this T cell receptor (beta chain) came up a few times. Preparation of the TCRbeta library used unique molecular identifiers. In TCRdb, the PCR reads were re-called with MiXCR into one record per CDR3 protein. The repertoire holds about 610,000 distinct CDR3 sequences, with over 25% as singletons. The sample is drawn from a study of T-cell reconstitution after alpha-beta-depleted transplantation in children. Trimming took 4 bases from V and 6 from J, leaving 12 bases between them. CDR1 and CDR2 (germline): MDHEN, SYDVKM. CDR3 length equals 13 residues. The receptor comes from a boy under two years old with Wiskott-Aldrich syndrome, due to receive a stem cell transplant. The starting material was PBMCs, obtained before TCRalphabeta/CD19-depleted stem cell transplant. The chain carries TRBV28 and TRBJ1-1; D gene unclear. In nucleotides, the CDR3 is TGTGCCAGCAGTTGGGTTGTAGAGGCTGAAGCTTTCTTT. Protein: CASSWVVEAEAFF.